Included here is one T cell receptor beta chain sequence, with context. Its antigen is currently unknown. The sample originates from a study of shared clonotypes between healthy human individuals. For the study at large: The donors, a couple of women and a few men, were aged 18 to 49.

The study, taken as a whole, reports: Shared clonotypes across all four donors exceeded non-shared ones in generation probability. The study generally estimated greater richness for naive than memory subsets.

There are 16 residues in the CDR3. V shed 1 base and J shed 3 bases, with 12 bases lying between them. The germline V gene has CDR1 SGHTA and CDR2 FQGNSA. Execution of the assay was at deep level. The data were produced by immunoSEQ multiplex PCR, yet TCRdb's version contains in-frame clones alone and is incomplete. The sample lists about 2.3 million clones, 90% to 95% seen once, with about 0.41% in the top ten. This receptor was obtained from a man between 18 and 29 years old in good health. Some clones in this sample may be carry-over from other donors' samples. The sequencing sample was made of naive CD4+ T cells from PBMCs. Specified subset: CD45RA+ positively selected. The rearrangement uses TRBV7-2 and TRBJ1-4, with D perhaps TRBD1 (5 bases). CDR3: CASSLDSGRPNEKLFF. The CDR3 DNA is TGTGCCAGCAGCTTAGACTCGGGACGGCCTAATGAAAAACTGTTTTTT. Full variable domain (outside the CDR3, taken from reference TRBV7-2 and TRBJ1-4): GAGVSQSPSNKVTEKGKDVELRCDPISGHTALYWYRQSLGQGLEFLIYFQGNSAPDKSGLPSDRFSAERTGGSVSTLTIQRTQQEDSAVYLCASSLDSGRPNEKLFFGSGTQLSVL.